This is a list of T cell receptor beta chains from one sample in a study of graft-versus-host responses after intestinal transplantation. Clones were read by immunoSEQ multiplex PCR, and TCRdb kept only the in-frame ones, dropping some. The sample shows some 25,000 clones, 90% to 95% of them seen only once. The material sequenced was PBMCs, taken approximately 32 days after intestinal transplant. The source of these receptors is a human patient who received an intestinal transplant, so some T cells may come from the graft donor. Each CDR3 is given with its conserved first and last residue. The order of the fields is V gene, CDR3 protein.

V gene: TRBV2
CDR3 protein: CASVPGEDTGELFF

V gene: TRBV27
CDR3 protein: CASSLQGNYGYTF

V gene: TRBV4-1
CDR3 protein: CASSLRPGTEAFF

V gene: TRBV6-6
CDR3 protein: CASSYTTLSNEQFF

V gene: TRBV6-1
CDR3 protein: CASSEELAGYYEQYF

V gene: TRBV28
CDR3 protein: CASRTPQGPQPQHF

V gene: TRBV30
CDR3 protein: CAWTTVMNTEAFF

V gene: TRBV6-5
CDR3 protein: CASSYLNVMNTGELFF

V gene: TRBV2
CDR3 protein: CASSLGQGEGQETQYF

V gene: TRBV27
CDR3 protein: CASSLIAGAGDTQYF

V gene: TRBV4-3
CDR3 protein: CASSQGVRGAYEQYF

V gene: TRBV4-2
CDR3 protein: CASSLLAGGSGANVLTF

V gene: TRBV30
CDR3 protein: CAWEKGLAGVFNEQFF

V gene: TRBV7-2
CDR3 protein: CASRTHSGALYNEQFF

V gene: TRBV28
CDR3 protein: CASSQGGGNTIYF

V gene: TRBV7-9
CDR3 protein: CASSLGDSYEQYF

V gene: TRBV7-3
CDR3 protein: CASSFSGSTNEQFF

V gene: TRBV19
CDR3 protein: CASSRSGGEQYF

V gene: TRBV5-1
CDR3 protein: CASSLALAGVRLHEQYF

V gene: TRBV5-8
CDR3 protein: CASSLGQGLAYEQYF

V gene: TRBV30
CDR3 protein: CAWSVVQGAKMAYNEQFF

V gene: TRBV4-3
CDR3 protein: CASSQFRTPGETQYF

V gene: TRBV5-1
CDR3 protein: CASSLARPGGTEAFF

V gene: TRBV19
CDR3 protein: CASSMEGDTNTGELFF

V gene: TRBV4-1
CDR3 protein: CASSQVSSGSRNEQFF

V gene: TRBV5-6
CDR3 protein: CASSLHRQGETQYF

V gene: TRBV10-3
CDR3 protein: CAISEGTPNYEQYF

V gene: TRBV18
CDR3 protein: CASSPLWGEEAFF

V gene: TRBV15
CDR3 protein: CATSRFRDRMPNNEQFF

V gene: TRBV28
CDR3 protein: CASSFRGAQPQHF

V gene: TRBV4-1
CDR3 protein: CASSRRDSRTGKLFF

V gene: TRBV19
CDR3 protein: CASSIAPGQSNQPQHF

V gene: TRBV30
CDR3 protein: CAWSREPPSYGYTF

V gene: TRBV5-1
CDR3 protein: CASSIRQGARMNTEAFF

V gene: TRBV7-8
CDR3 protein: CASSAGTGGNQPQHF

V gene: TRBV12-5
CDR3 protein: CASALGLRTEAFF

V gene: TRBV6-4
CDR3 protein: CASSERERETQYF

V gene: TRBV27
CDR3 protein: CASRRGESSYNEQFF

V gene: TRBV7-2
CDR3 protein: CASSLGVPSGGVSYEQYF

V gene: TRBV5-1
CDR3 protein: CASSFGGTGELFF

V gene: TRBV6-1
CDR3 protein: CASTSTRGSQPQHF

V gene: TRBV9
CDR3 protein: CASSGGLAGLQETQYF

V gene: TRBV25-1
CDR3 protein: CASSGFEKDTGELFF

V gene: TRBV5-1
CDR3 protein: CASRPGTGYLSEQYF

V gene: TRBV7-9
CDR3 protein: CASSLSEGSEAFF

V gene: TRBV25-1
CDR3 protein: CATRGGGSTEAFF

V gene: TRBV7-9
CDR3 protein: CASSRTTRVDEQFF

V gene: TRBV7-2
CDR3 protein: CASSLVGGGKEFF

V gene: TRBV10-2
CDR3 protein: CASSESTEAAPQHF

V gene: TRBV28
CDR3 protein: CASRAGTGGQNEQFF

V gene: TRBV7-8
CDR3 protein: CASSLWPSGGSSYNEQFF

V gene: TRBV5-1
CDR3 protein: CASSIYRGRGTGELFF

V gene: TRBV4-3
CDR3 protein: CASSHAGDRGRFNEQFF